The 18 T cell receptor beta chains listed next were all sequenced from one sample in a study of siplizumab effects on memory and regulatory T cells. The protocol was immunoSEQ multiplex PCR, while the TCRdb copy is restricted to in-frame clones and leaves out a portion. This table holds roughly 100,000 clones, about 94% found once. The sample comprised CD4+ T cells sorted from blood. The receptors were sampled from a human donor in good health.

In this sample, this clone turned up once. The rearrangement links TRBV5-1 to TRBJ2-2, with 12 bases matching TRBD2. The CDR3 sequence is 15 residues long. Germline lookup yields CDR1 SGHRS and CDR2 YFSETQ. V was pared by 4 bases and J by 5 bases, with 3 bases of the junction left unmatched. For the CDR3, the DNA is TGCGCCAGCAGCGCCACTAGCGGGAGGACCGGGGAGCTGTTTTTT. Translated, it gives CASSATSGRTGELFF.

This clone was counted a single time. This chain links TRBV19 with TRBJ1-5, with 8 bases identical to TRBD1. Germline trimming cut 7 bases from V and 6 bases from J; bases unmatched to any gene: 11. The CDR3 has 15 amino acids. Germline lookup yields CDR1 LNHDA and CDR2 SQIVND (reference sequence). The CDR3 coding sequence is TGTGCCAGTACACCCTTGGACAGGGCGGGTCAGCCCCAGCATTTT. Its translation: CASTPLDRAGQPQHF. The whole variable domain, filled in from reference TRBV19 and TRBJ1-5, reads DGGITQSPKYLFRKEGQNVTLSCEQNLNHDAMYWYRQDPGQGLRLIYYSQIVNDFQKGDIAEGYSVSREKKESFPLTVTSAQKNPTAFYLCASTPLDRAGQPQHFGDGTRLSIL.

J is TRBJ2-3 and V is TRBV2; no firm D call. This CDR3 is 14 amino acids long. Per germline, CDR1 SNHLY and CDR2 FYNNEI. V lost 0 bases and J lost 1, with 5 bases in between. CDR3 sequence reads: CASSEASGTDTQYF. The CDR3 DNA follows: TGTGCCAGCAGTGAAGCTTCTGGCACAGATACGCAGTATTTT.

CDR3 amino acids: CASSPTDRENRVAFF. CDR3 sequence (DNA): TGCGCCAGCAGCCCAACAGACAGGGAGAATAGGGTAGCTTTCTTT. The chain uses TRBV4-1 and TRBJ1-1, with 7 bases fitting TRBD1. The germline V gene encodes CDR1 MGHRA and CDR2 YSYEKL. The CDR3 has 15 residues. The J segment lost 10 bases and the V segment lost 4 bases, leaving 15 bases of the junction unmatched.

This chain connects TRBV5-1 to TRBJ1-4, with D tentatively TRBD1 (5 bases). The CDR3 covers 14 residues. Germline V gene sequence: CDR1 SGHRS, CDR2 YFSETQ. The V end lost 0 bases, the J end lost 5 bases, and 8 bases lay between the germline ends. The CDR3 spells CASSLGQGNEKLFF. CDR3 DNA: TGCGCCAGCAGCTTGGGGCAGGGAAATGAAAAACTGTTTTTT.

The chain combines TRBV28 with TRBJ1-5; D is possibly TRBD1 (5 bases). The V end was cut by 5 bases, the J end by 2 bases, with 16 bases between. CDR1 is MDHEN, CDR2 SYDVKM, per germline. CDR3 length: 16 amino acids. The CDR3 coding sequence is TGTGCCAGCAGTCCTCGCCGTTTACAGGGCAATCAGCCCCAGCATTTT. It yields the protein CASSPRRLQGNQPQHF.

V gene TRBV28 combines with J gene TRBJ2-1; perhaps TRBD1 as D (5 bases). The CDR3 extends over 17 amino acids. Germline assignment: CDR1 MDHEN and CDR2 SYDVKM. Trimming removed 4 bases at V and 0 bases at J, with 16 bases between. The CDR3: CASSSRYRRPSYNEQFF. Written as DNA, the CDR3 is TGTGCCAGCAGTTCCCGTTACAGGAGACCCTCCTACAATGAGCAGTTCTTC.

About this clone itself: Other DNA sequences in this sample translate to the same CDR3. The rearrangement links TRBV18 to TRBJ2-3, with no clear D. Germline assignment: CDR1 KGHSH and CDR2 LQKENI. Between the trimmed V and J ends, which lost 1 base and 1 base, there was a span of 0 bases. The length of the CDR3 is 12 residues. In DNA form, the CDR3 reads TGTGCCAGCTCACCACGCACAGATACGCAGTATTTT. Amino acid sequence: CASSPRTDTQYF.

The chain uses TRBV11-3 and TRBJ2-2; tentatively, D is TRBD2 (5 bases). Germline V lookup: CDR1 SGHNT, CDR2 YENEEA. The germline V and J ends were trimmed by 5 bases and 3 bases, with 13 bases remaining between them. This CDR3 has 15 amino acids. The DNA for the CDR3 is TGTGCCAGCAGCCCGGGGAGTAGTCACACCGGGGAGCTGTTTTTT. Its translation: CASSPGSSHTGELFF.

The DNA of the CDR3 is TGTGCCAGCACCGCAGGGATGGTGTCTAATGAAAAACTGTTTTTT. Its translation: CASTAGMVSNEKLFF. The chain links TRBV7-9 to TRBJ1-4, with D perhaps TRBD1 (5 bases). Germline V lookup: CDR1 SEHNR, CDR2 FQNEAQ (reference sequence). Trimming took 7 bases from V and 3 from J, leaving 15 bases between them. The CDR3 runs 15 residues.

J is TRBJ2-1 and V is TRBV5-1; possibly TRBD2 for D (5 bases). Germline V lookup: CDR1 SGHRS, CDR2 YFSETQ. Between the trimmed V and J ends, which lost 0 bases and 6 bases, there was a span of 16 bases. The CDR3 loop spans 16 amino acids. DNA of the CDR3: TGCGCCAGCAGCTTGGCGGCGGAGGCCCTGGGCAATGAGCAGTTCTTC. This codes for CASSLAAEALGNEQFF.

The chain uses TRBV5-1 and TRBJ2-2; D not certain. The length of the CDR3 is 14 residues. CDR1 and CDR2 from the germline V gene are SGHRS and YFSETQ. Trimming shortened V by 1 base and J by 4 bases, and 8 bases separated the two germline ends. In DNA, the CDR3 is TGCGCCAGCAGCTTGAGCTGGAGCACCGGGGAGCTGTTTTTT. Its protein is CASSLSWSTGELFF.

The chain uses TRBV5-1 and TRBJ1-3; no definite D call. CDR3 length: 16 residues. Trimming cost V 0 bases and J 2 bases, with 12 bases left between them. CDR1 SGHRS and CDR2 YFSETQ come from the germline V gene. The CDR3, as DNA: TGCGCCAGCAGCTTGGCCTCGGGTACCACTGGAAACACCATATATTTT. As protein: CASSLASGTTGNTIYF.

Only a few counts were recorded for this clone. The chain links TRBV28 to TRBJ2-2; D gene ambiguous. CDR3 length: 13 residues. Trimming shortened V by 7 bases and J by 5 bases, and 11 bases separated the two germline ends. CDR1 is MDHEN, CDR2 SYDVKM, per germline. The CDR3 DNA reads TGTGCCAGCAAAGGACCTAATACCGGGGAGCTGTTTTTT. Its protein product is CASKGPNTGELFF.

The chain employs TRBV6-5 and TRBJ2-7; 7 bases are a match to TRBD1. CDR3 size: 16 residues. Germline-derived CDR1 and CDR2 are MNHEY and SVGAGI. The V gene end was trimmed by 2 bases and the J gene end by 6 bases; junction bases not matched to a gene: 13. This chain's CDR3 is CASSYDSQGVNGEQYF. CDR3 in DNA: TGTGCCAGCAGTTACGATTCTCAGGGGGTAAATGGCGAGCAGTACTTC.

The chain recombines TRBV7-3 with TRBJ2-2, with TRBD2 matching over 9 bases. The V and J ends lost 5 bases and 5 bases, in that order; junction bases with no gene match: 6. The length of the CDR3 is 15 residues. Germline CDR1 and CDR2: SGHTA and FQGTGA. CDR3 DNA: TGTGCCAGCAGCCCCAGCGGGAGGATGACCGGGGAGCTGTTTTTT. It encodes CASSPSGRMTGELFF.

The rearrangement uses TRBV9 and TRBJ1-1; TRBD1 aligns across 9 bases. V trimming: 2 bases; J trimming: 11 bases; junction bases outside the gene matches: 13. Looked up from germline, CDR1 is SGDLS and CDR2 is YYNGEE. CDR3 length equals 15 residues. The CDR3 DNA reads as TGTGCCAGCAGCGTTGAGCCGGGACAGGGCCAGGGGGCTTTCTTT. Amino acids: CASSVEPGQGQGAFF.

The chain employs TRBV28 and TRBJ2-1; 7 bases agree with TRBD2. V was clipped by 6 bases and J by 10 bases; unmatched bases: 12. The germline gives CDR1 MDHEN, CDR2 SYDVKM. This CDR3 has 14 residues. The CDR3 here is CASSSGGGPYEQFF. The CDR3 DNA follows: TGTGCCAGCAGCTCCGGGGGAGGGCCATACGAGCAGTTCTTC.